This T cell receptor beta chain derives from a study of cytomegalovirus exposure and HLA in healthy donors. Study conclusions and caveats: As a later analysis revealed, the rate of TCR association differed by HLA locus, with DRB1 most and HLA-C fewest. Follow-up analysis later connected one missense variant in DCLRE1C with trimming of TCR beta V- and J-genes.

As for this clone: Its antigen is still unknown.

V was pared by 4 bases and J by 2 bases, with 8 bases between. The germline V gene encodes CDR1 MRHNA and CDR2 SNTAGT. The CDR3 is 13 amino acids. Primers for the PCR totalled 60 Vbeta and 13 Jbeta. TCRdb keeps only in-frame clones here, not all; method: immunoSEQ multiplex PCR. Here the sample spans about 160,000 clones, roughly four fifths being singletons. V is TRBV6-4 and J is TRBJ1-1; possible D gene TRBD1, 5 bases. This receptor was obtained from a male donor in good health and CMV-seropositive. Sequencing was done on a sample of PBMCs. CDR3: CASSVTGNTEAFF. The CDR3 nucleotides read TGTGCCAGCAGTGTCACAGGTAACACTGAAGCTTTCTTT.